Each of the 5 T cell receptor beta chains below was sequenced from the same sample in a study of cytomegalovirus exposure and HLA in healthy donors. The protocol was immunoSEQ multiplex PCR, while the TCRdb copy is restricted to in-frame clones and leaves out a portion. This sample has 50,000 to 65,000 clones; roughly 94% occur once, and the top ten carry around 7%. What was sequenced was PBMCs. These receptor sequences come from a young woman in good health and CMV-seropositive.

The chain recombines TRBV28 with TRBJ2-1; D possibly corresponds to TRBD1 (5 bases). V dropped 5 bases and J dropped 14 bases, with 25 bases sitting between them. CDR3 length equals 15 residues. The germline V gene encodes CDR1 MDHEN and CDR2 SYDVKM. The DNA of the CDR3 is TGTGCCAGCAGTCTACTCCCAGGGAATCAAAGGTGGGAGTTCTTC. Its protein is CASSLLPGNQRWEFF.

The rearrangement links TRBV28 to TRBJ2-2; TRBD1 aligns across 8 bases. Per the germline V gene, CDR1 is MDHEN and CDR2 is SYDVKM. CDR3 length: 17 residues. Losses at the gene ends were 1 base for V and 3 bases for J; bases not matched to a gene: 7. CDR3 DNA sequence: TGTGCCAGCAGTTTATCCCGACAGGGGCCGGACACCGGGGAGCTGTTTTTT. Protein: CASSLSRQGPDTGELFF.

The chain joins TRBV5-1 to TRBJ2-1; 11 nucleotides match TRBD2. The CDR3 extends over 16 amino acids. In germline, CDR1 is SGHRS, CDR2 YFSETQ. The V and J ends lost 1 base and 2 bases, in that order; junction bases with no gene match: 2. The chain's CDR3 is CASSLYSGGAYNEQFF. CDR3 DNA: TGCGCCAGCAGCTTGTATAGCGGGGGGGCCTACAATGAGCAGTTCTTC.

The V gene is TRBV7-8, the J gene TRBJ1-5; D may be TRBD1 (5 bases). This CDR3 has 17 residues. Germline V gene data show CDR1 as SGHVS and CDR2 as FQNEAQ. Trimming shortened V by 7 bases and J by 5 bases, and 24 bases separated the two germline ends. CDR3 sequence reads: CASTQRQGGQSDQPQHF. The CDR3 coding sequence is TGTGCCAGCACCCAGCGGCAGGGAGGACAATCGGATCAGCCCCAGCATTTT.

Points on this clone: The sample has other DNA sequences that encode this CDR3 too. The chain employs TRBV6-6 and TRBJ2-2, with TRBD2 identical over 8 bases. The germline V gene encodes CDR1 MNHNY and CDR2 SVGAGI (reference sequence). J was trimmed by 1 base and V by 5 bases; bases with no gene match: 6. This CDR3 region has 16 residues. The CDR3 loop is CASSPGLAGNTGELFF. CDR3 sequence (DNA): TGTGCCAGCAGTCCCGGCCTAGCGGGGAACACCGGGGAGCTGTTTTTT.